A single sample gave rise to the 22 T cell receptor beta chains below, sequenced in a study of blood T cell repertoires in COVID-19. Measured with immunoSEQ multiplex PCR; TCRdb has only the in-frame clones, and not every one. The table shows about 300,000 clones, with about 83% occurring only once. Input material: peripheral blood. These receptors were taken from a woman aged 50 to 60 with acute or convalescent COVID-19.

The J gene is TRBJ1-4, the V gene TRBV27; TRBD1 matches 8 bases. V lost 5 bases to trimming and J lost 3 bases; unmatched junction nucleotides: 8. Per germline, CDR1 MNHEY and CDR2 SMNVEV (reference sequence). This CDR3 has 16 amino acids. The CDR3 here is CASSPQTGAPNEKLFF. CDR3 in DNA: TGTGCCAGCAGTCCGCAGACAGGGGCCCCTAATGAAAAACTGTTTTTT.

The chain uses TRBV11-2 and TRBJ2-3; TRBD1 matches 7 bases. The CDR3 contains 14 residues. CDR1 is SGHAT and CDR2 is FQNNGV in the germline V gene. V was pared by 2 bases and J by 1 base, with 0 bases of the junction left unmatched. For the CDR3, the DNA is TGTGCCAGCAGCTTACAGGGGGGCACAGATACGCAGTATTTT. This codes for CASSLQGGTDTQYF.

This chain connects TRBV5-1 to TRBJ2-2, with 11 bases that match TRBD2. Germline values: CDR1 SGHRS, CDR2 YFSETQ. The CDR3 is 16 amino acids. Unmatched junction bases numbered 5, after V lost 1 base and J lost 6 bases. CDR3 amino acids: CASSLTSGGGAGELFF. CDR3 in DNA: TGCGCCAGCAGCTTGACTAGCGGGGGAGGGGCCGGGGAGCTGTTTTTT. Full variable domain (outside the CDR3, taken from reference TRBV5-1 and TRBJ2-2): KAGVTQTPRYLIKTRGQQVTLSCSPISGHRSVSWYQQTPGQGLQFLFEYFSETQRNKGNFPGRFSGRQFSNSRSEMNVSTLELGDSALYLCASSLTSGGGAGELFFGEGSRLTVL.

The V and J genes are TRBV11-2 and TRBJ1-2; D may be TRBD1 (6 bases). CDR1 is SGHAT and CDR2 is FQNNGV in the germline V gene. Trimming left V 3 bases short and J 4 bases short, with 15 bases between. The CDR3 covers 15 residues. Here the CDR3 reads CASSFFGGRGYGYTF. CDR3 DNA sequence: TGTGCCAGCAGCTTCTTTGGGGGCCGGGGCTATGGCTACACCTTC.

This clone was seen a handful of times. The same CDR3 arises from other DNA sequences in this sample as well. CDR3 amino acids: CATSDPQAGGADTQYF. The CDR3 nucleotides read TGTGCCACCAGTGACCCCCAAGCGGGTGGGGCAGATACGCAGTATTTT. The chain has TRBV24-1 and TRBJ2-3; a weak D match, TRBD2 (6 bases). Trimming cost V 4 bases and J 4 bases, with 17 bases left between them. This CDR3 is built from 16 residues. The germline V gene has CDR1 KGHDR and CDR2 SFDVKD.

The rearrangement joins TRBV7-8 to TRBJ2-4; 8 positions agree with TRBD2. Germline CDR1 reads SGHVS; CDR2 reads FQNEAQ. CDR3 size: 14 residues. J gave up 8 bases and V 2 bases, and 5 bases lay outside the gene matches. The CDR3 DNA follows: TGTGCCAGCAGCTTAAGGGTCGGGGGGGACATTCAGTACTTC. It encodes CASSLRVGGDIQYF.

The chain carries TRBV6-2 or TRBV6-3 and TRBJ1-2; D remains unclear. CDR3 length: 16 residues. V was shortened by 0 bases and J by 1 base, with 12 bases between the two germline ends. Germline loops: CDR1 MNHEY, CDR2 SVGEGT. The CDR3 spells CASSYSSREDNYGYTF. CDR3 nucleotide sequence: TGTGCCAGCAGTTACTCGTCGAGGGAGGATAACTATGGCTACACCTTC.

The chain joins TRBV27 to TRBJ1-5, with 7 bases lining up with TRBD1. CDR1 and CDR2 (germline): MNHEY, SMNVEV (reference sequence). The CDR3 consists of 16 residues. Trimming at V came to 1 base and at J to 3 bases, leaving 6 bases not matched to a gene. CDR3 sequence reads: CASSLYGGQHNQPQHF. CDR3 sequence (DNA): TGTGCCAGCAGTTTATATGGGGGACAGCACAATCAGCCCCAGCATTTT.

In DNA, the CDR3 is TGTGCCAGCAGCGGGGGGACCTACGAGCAGTACTTC. This gives the protein CASSGGTYEQYF. The genes are TRBV28 and TRBJ2-7, with 7 positions matching TRBD2. The germline V gene encodes CDR1 MDHEN and CDR2 SYDVKM. V was clipped by 6 bases and J by 2 bases; unmatched bases: 1. The CDR3 contains 12 residues.

This rearrangement joins TRBV5-6 to TRBJ1-2; the D is unclear. This CDR3 is built from 13 residues. V was cut by 0 bases and J by 8 bases, with 11 bases left in between. The germline gives CDR1 SGHDT, CDR2 YYEEEE. The CDR3 reads CASSLDVNGGYTF. In nucleotides, the CDR3 is TGTGCCAGCAGCTTGGACGTGAACGGGGGCTACACCTTC.

The chain joins TRBV30 to TRBJ2-3; D gene ambiguous. Looked up from germline, CDR1 is GTSNPN and CDR2 is SVGIG (reference sequence). The ends were cut back, 0 bases at V and 6 bases at J, with 10 bases in the middle. The CDR3 totals 13 residues. This chain's CDR3 is CAWSVNRWDTQYF. The CDR3 region has the DNA TGTGCCTGGAGTGTTAATCGGTGGGATACGCAGTATTTT.

The chain combines TRBV5-6 with TRBJ1-1; D is unclear. CDR1 and CDR2 (germline): SGHDT, YYEEEE. The CDR3 loop spans 13 amino acids. Trimming removed 5 bases from V and 3 bases from J, with 11 bases in between. The CDR3 reads CASSYGRYTEAFF. In DNA form, the CDR3 reads TGTGCCAGCAGTTACGGGAGGTACACTGAAGCTTTCTTT.

The rearrangement links TRBV6-5 to TRBJ1-2; 7 bases line up with TRBD1. CDR1 and CDR2 (germline): MNHEY, SVGAGI. The junction had 3 bases not matched to a gene; V was cut back by 6 bases and J by 8 bases. CDR3 size: 11 residues. Here the CDR3 reads CASRTGEGYTF. CDR3 sequence (DNA): TGTGCCAGCAGAACAGGGGAGGGCTACACCTTC.

The chain links TRBV7-2 to TRBJ1-3, with D maybe TRBD1 (5 bases). The germline gives CDR1 SGHTA, CDR2 FQGNSA. V was pared by 2 bases and J by 6 bases, with 14 bases between. The CDR3 is made up of 15 amino acids. The CDR3 reads CASSLFGGGENTIYF. The CDR3 coding sequence is TGTGCCAGCAGCTTATTTGGGGGGGGTGAAAACACCATATATTTT.

V usage is TRBV7-2 and J usage is TRBJ2-1; 8 bases are a match to TRBD2. CDR1 SGHTA and CDR2 FQGNSA come from the germline V gene. The CDR3 runs 16 residues. The ends lost 1 base at V and 0 bases at J; junction bases unmatched: 2. As DNA, the CDR3 is TGTGCCAGCAGCTTAGGTGGGACTAGCTCCTACAATGAGCAGTTCTTC. This sequence encodes CASSLGGTSSYNEQFF. Full variable domain (rest looked up from reference TRBV7-2 and TRBJ2-1): GAGVSQSPSNKVTEKGKDVELRCDPISGHTALYWYRQSLGQGLEFLIYFQGNSAPDKSGLPSDRFSAERTGGSVSTLTIQRTQQEDSAVYLCASSLGGTSSYNEQFFGPGTRLTVL.

V is TRBV5-4 and J is TRBJ2-3, with 15 bases matching TRBD2. The CDR3 extends over 17 amino acids. Trimming at V came to 4 bases and at J to 1 base, leaving 4 bases not matched to a gene. Germline CDR1 reads SGHNT; CDR2 reads YYREEE (reference sequence). CDR3 in DNA: TGTGCCAGCAGCGACAGGACTAGCGGGGGGGGCACAGATACGCAGTATTTT. Protein: CASSDRTSGGGTDTQYF.

The V call is TRBV6-5, the J call TRBJ2-7; maybe TRBD2 (6 bases). V was shortened by 2 bases and J by 6 bases, with 20 bases between the two germline ends. In germline, CDR1 is MNHEY, CDR2 SVGAGI. The CDR3 is made up of 16 amino acids. The CDR3 nucleotides are TGTGCCAGCAGTTACAAGCCAGGGAGGTCGGCAAGCGAGCAGTACGTC. Amino acids: CASSYKPGRSASEQYV.

The V gene is TRBV7-2, the J gene TRBJ2-3; D call uncertain. Looked up from germline, CDR1 is SGHTA and CDR2 is FQGNSA. The CDR3 runs 15 residues. Trimming took 4 bases from V and 0 from J, leaving 11 bases between them. CDR3 region: CASSSAVGSTDTQYF. For the CDR3, the DNA is TGTGCCAGCAGCTCCGCGGTGGGTAGCACAGATACGCAGTATTTT. Drawing the rest from reference TRBV7-2 and TRBJ2-3, the complete variable domain is GAGVSQSPSNKVTEKGKDVELRCDPISGHTALYWYRQSLGQGLEFLIYFQGNSAPDKSGLPSDRFSAERTGGSVSTLTIQRTQQEDSAVYLCASSSAVGSTDTQYFGPGTRLTVL.

This chain joins TRBV10-3 and TRBJ2-3; TRBD1 might be the D (5 bases). Germline V gene data show CDR1 as ENHRY and CDR2 as SYGVKD. V lost 8 bases and J 3 bases, leaving 12 bases between the germline ends. The CDR3 is 13 residues long. CDR3 sequence: CAIHTGDTDTQYF. The DNA of the CDR3 is TGTGCCATCCACACAGGTGATACAGATACGCAGTATTTT.

The chain joins TRBV28 to TRBJ1-1; D gene unclear. The V gene lost 6 bases and the J gene lost 1 base, with 6 bases spanning the gap. Looked up from germline, CDR1 is MDHEN and CDR2 is SYDVKM. The CDR3 spans 12 residues. CDR3 bases: TGTGCCAGCAGCTTGAGGAACACTGAAGCTTTCTTT. Translating gives CASSLRNTEAFF.

With respect to this clone: The same CDR3 can be traced to other DNA sequences in this sample. The J gene is TRBJ1-2, the V gene TRBV12-3 or TRBV12-4, with D tentatively TRBD1 (6 bases). The V gene lost 6 bases and the J gene lost 3 bases, with 8 bases spanning the gap. The CDR3 has 12 amino acids. For the CDR3, the DNA is TGTGCCAGCAGCTCAGGGGACTATGGCTACACCTTC. Translation gives CASSSGDYGYTF.

V usage is TRBV2 and J usage is TRBJ1-1, with 7 bases aligning to TRBD1. Germline CDR1 SNHLY, CDR2 FYNNEI. V was pared by 5 bases and J by 0 bases, with 9 bases of the junction left unmatched. CDR3 size: 16 residues. The CDR3 coding sequence is TGTGCCAGCAGTTATGCAGGGGGACCCATGAACACTGAAGCTTTCTTT. Amino acid sequence: CASSYAGGPMNTEAFF.